This note documents a single T cell receptor beta chain sequence. The data originate from a study of Ad26.COV2.S vaccination and SARS-CoV-2 variants. Overall study: Intramuscular Ad26.COV2.S doses were given once or twice, 56 days apart.

V was clipped by 4 bases and J by 3 bases, with 14 bases between them. The length of the CDR3 is 15 residues. Per the germline V gene, CDR1 is SGHNT and CDR2 is YYREEE (reference sequence). Treatment meaning: around 19 received Ad26.COV2.S at low or high dose, single or two shots; roughly five received placebo; per-sample allocation not given. Sample collection was performed on day 63 after the first vaccine or placebo injection. Assay used: immunoSEQ multiplex PCR; TCRdb lists only in-frame clones, some missing. Among approximately 240,000 clones listed, 88% were seen once. The source material was peripheral blood, sampled in a trial of Ad26.COV2.S vaccine versus placebo. The genes are TRBV5-4 and TRBJ2-1, with a tentative D call TRBD2 (5 bases). The TCR originated in a person aged 18 to 59 who received the Ad26.COV2.S COVID-19 vaccine or a placebo. The CDR3 region has the DNA TGTGCCAGCAGCCCAACGGACGGGGTCTACAATGAGCAGTTCTTC. Its protein product is CASSPTDGVYNEQFF.